This is a list of T cell receptor beta chains from one sample in a study of cytomegalovirus exposure and HLA in healthy donors. This table comes from immunoSEQ multiplex PCR, and its TCRdb copy is limited to in-frame clones, with some not included. This repertoire shows roughly 160,000 clones, 80% to 85% found once; its top ten account for around 0.37%. Material for sequencing was PBMCs. These receptors came from a boy aged 2-15 years in good health and CMV-seronegative. Each CDR3 is given with its conserved first and last residue. A D gene is named only where the DNA matches it firmly. Only some rows state a clone size, as once, few, many or a class for expanded clones.

clone_size j_call d_call v_call cdr3_aa cdr3_nt
. TRBJ2-7 TRBD2 TRBV10-2 CASQTSGSGNEQYF TGCGCCAGCCAGACTAGCGGGAGCGGAAACGAGCAGTACTTC
. TRBJ1-1 . TRBV7-9 CASRKGGKGTEAFF TGTGCCAGCAGGAAGGGAGGGAAAGGCACTGAAGCTTTCTTT
. TRBJ2-7 TRBD1 TRBV10-1 CASSEGFGQGAYEQYF TGCGCCAGCAGTGAGGGTTTTGGACAGGGGGCCTACGAGCAGTACTTC
. TRBJ2-7 . TRBV5-4 CASSLRFPHSSYEQYF TGTGCCAGCAGCTTGCGGTTCCCCCATAGCTCCTACGAGCAGTACTTC
. TRBJ2-1 TRBD2 TRBV6-4 CASSDYPGTTEQFF TGTGCCAGCAGTGACTACCCCGGGACTACCGAGCAGTTCTTC
. TRBJ2-2 TRBD1 TRBV7-7 CASSLAGQGRRELFF TGTGCCAGCAGCTTAGCGGGACAGGGAAGGCGGGAGCTGTTTTTT
. TRBJ1-2 TRBD1 TRBV5-4 CASSSGGGDRGRQGYTF TGTGCCAGCAGCTCCGGAGGGGGGGACAGGGGGCGTCAGGGCTACACCTTC
. TRBJ2-1 TRBD2 TRBV5-6 CASSPIGLAGRYSYNEQFF TGTGCCAGCAGCCCCATTGGACTAGCGGGCCGCTACTCCTACAATGAGCAGTTCTTC
. TRBJ2-7 TRBD2 TRBV10-1 CASSAGGTSYEQYF TGCGCCAGCAGTGCGGGAGGGACTTCCTACGAGCAGTACTTC
. TRBJ2-1 . TRBV4-2 CASSRDGSLTNEQFF TGTGCCAGCAGCCGAGACGGGAGCCTTACCAATGAGCAGTTCTTC
few TRBJ1-1 TRBD1 TRBV27 CASSTLGQGASEAFF TGTGCCAGCAGTACCCTCGGACAGGGGGCCTCTGAAGCTTTCTTT
. TRBJ1-2 . TRBV27 CASTLRRGYGYTF TGTGCCAGCACCCTCCGGAGGGGCTATGGCTACACCTTC
. TRBJ2-7 . TRBV28 CASSLGGGGSAYEQYF TGTGCCAGCAGTTTAGGGGGGGGCGGGAGTGCCTACGAGCAGTACTTC
. TRBJ2-1 . TRBV7-2 CASRTGMSSYNEQFF TGTGCCAGCAGAACAGGTATGAGCTCCTACAATGAGCAGTTCTTC
. TRBJ1-1 TRBD1 TRBV6-5 CASSYSDRATEAFF TGTGCCAGCAGTTACTCTGACAGGGCTACTGAAGCTTTCTTT
. TRBJ2-2 TRBD2 TRBV2 CASSKGGLAGGTGELFF TGTGCCAGCAGCAAGGGAGGACTAGCGGGAGGAACCGGGGAGCTGTTTTTT
. TRBJ2-5 . TRBV21-1 CASSKVPGGETQYF TGTGCCAGCAGCAAAGTCCCGGGAGGGGAGACCCAGTACTTC
. TRBJ2-1 TRBD1 TRBV5-1 CASSLRTGSKENNEQFF TGCGCCAGCAGCCTCCGGACAGGGAGTAAGGAAAACAATGAGCAGTTCTTC
. TRBJ2-7 . TRBV19 CASSIRSRAYEQYF TGTGCCAGTAGTATAAGGTCCAGGGCCTACGAGCAGTACTTC
. TRBJ2-1 TRBD2 TRBV4-1 CASSQLIPSGRGLREQFF TGCGCCAGCAGCCAATTGATACCTAGCGGGAGAGGGTTGAGAGAGCAGTTCTTC
. TRBJ1-3 . TRBV6-6 CASRLDRRSGNTIYF TGTGCCAGCAGACTCGACAGGCGCTCTGGAAACACCATATATTTT
. TRBJ2-7 TRBD2 TRBV15 CATSRVIAGGGEQYF TGTGCCACCAGCAGAGTGATAGCGGGAGGGGGGGAGCAGTACTTC
. TRBJ2-3 TRBD2 TRBV6-1 CASSANALAGGTDTQYF TGTGCCAGCAGTGCCAATGCCCTAGCGGGAGGGACAGATACGCAGTATTTT
. TRBJ1-4 . TRBV5-4 CASSLGGGSDEKLFF TGTGCCAGCAGCTTGGGCGGGGGCTCTGATGAAAAACTGTTTTTT
once TRBJ2-5 TRBD2 TRBV10-1 CASTPPYSGRRETQYF TGCGCCAGCACCCCACCCTATAGCGGGAGGCGGGAGACCCAGTACTTC
. TRBJ2-1 TRBD2 TRBV5-3 CARSLVTSAYNEQFF TGTGCCAGAAGCTTGGTGACTAGCGCCTACAATGAGCAGTTCTTC
few TRBJ1-3 TRBD1 TRBV25-1 CASSGLQGAGNTIYF TGTGCCAGCAGTGGTCTACAGGGGGCAGGAAACACCATATATTTT
. TRBJ2-5 TRBD2 TRBV2 CASRKDGRIETQYF TGTGCCAGCAGGAAGGACGGGAGGATAGAGACCCAGTACTTC